This T cell receptor beta chain came from a study of blood T cells in healthy people across ages. A second PCR of roughly 7 to 11 cycles used a sample-barcoded 5' primer and a J-beta primer mix. TCRdb itself ran the 5' RACE reads through MiXCR, one entry per CDR3 protein. The sample includes fewer than 2,000,000 distinct CDR3 sequences, about 35% seen only once; the top ten take 10% to 12%. Sequencing was carried out using blood. The source of this sequence is a woman aged 25 to 39 in good health.

As DNA, the CDR3 is TGTGCCAGCAGTGAACTTACCTCAGGGGACTATGGCTACACCTTC. This sequence encodes CASSELTSGDYGYTF. The V call is TRBV25-1, the J call TRBJ1-2; D is perhaps TRBD1 (6 bases). There are 15 residues in the CDR3. V was trimmed by 2 bases and J by 3 bases, leaving 13 bases between them. Per the germline V gene, CDR1 is MGHDK and CDR2 is SYGVNS.